Following are 29 T cell receptor beta chains from one sample sequenced in a study of cytomegalovirus exposure and HLA in healthy donors. PCR primers comprised 60 Vbeta and 13 Jbeta primers. Only in-frame clones appear in the TCRdb table, and some are missing; sequencing was by immunoSEQ multiplex PCR. Found here are over 150,000 clones, about 71% of them singletons; the top ten hold 1.4% to 1.5%. Input material: PBMCs. Source of these receptors: a man over 45 in good health and CMV-seronegative.

The CDR3 loop is CASSERGRHEAFF. The CDR3 DNA reads TGTGCCAGCAGTGAAAGGGGGCGTCATGAAGCTTTCTTT. This chain joins TRBV27 and TRBJ1-1; 7 bases match TRBD1. Trimming at V came to 5 bases and at J to 7 bases, leaving 7 bases not matched to a gene. The germline gives CDR1 MNHEY, CDR2 SMNVEV (reference sequence). This CDR3 is built from 13 residues.

This chain joins TRBV11-2 and TRBJ2-3; the D gene is possibly TRBD2 (6 bases). Germline CDR1 is SGHAT and CDR2 is FQNNGV. The CDR3 is 14 residues long. V was trimmed by 6 bases and J by 1 base, leaving 11 bases between them. The CDR3: CASRLWGGTDTQYF. The CDR3 nucleotides are TGTGCCAGCAGGCTATGGGGGGGCACAGATACGCAGTATTTT.

The chain combines TRBV5-4 with TRBJ1-2, with 12 nucleotides matching TRBD1. The CDR3 has 16 amino acids. The V segment lost 0 bases and the J segment 8 bases; nucleotides outside the gene matches: 8. Per germline, CDR1 SGHNT and CDR2 YYREEE (reference sequence). CDR3 sequence: CASSLAPGQGAQGYTF. The CDR3, as DNA: TGTGCCAGCAGCTTGGCCCCGGGACAGGGGGCGCAGGGCTACACCTTC.

In nucleotides, the CDR3 is TGCGCCAGCAGCTTGCCCGAAGCGGGGGGGCACAGCATTCAGTACTTC. This codes for CASSLPEAGGHSIQYF. V is TRBV5-1 and J is TRBJ2-4, with 10 bases matching TRBD2. V gave up 1 base and J gave up 9 bases; unmatched junction bases: 10. Germline V gene data show CDR1 as SGHRS and CDR2 as YFSETQ. The CDR3 runs 16 residues.

The chain has TRBV5-1 and TRBJ1-3; D ambiguous. CDR3 size: 14 residues. V was clipped by 2 bases and J by 1 base, with 7 bases between them. Germline assignment: CDR1 SGHRS and CDR2 YFSETQ. DNA for the CDR3: TGCGCCAGCAGCTTCGGGATTTCTGGAAACACCATATATTTT. Its protein is CASSFGISGNTIYF.

The chain has TRBV28 and TRBJ1-2, with D unclear. Trimming cost V 3 bases and J 4 bases, with 18 bases left between them. This CDR3 is 16 amino acids long. Looked up from germline, CDR1 is MDHEN and CDR2 is SYDVKM. In DNA form, the CDR3 reads TGTGCCAGCAGTTTTGAGGTGGCCGGAACCTCCTATGGCTACACCTTC. Protein sequence: CASSFEVAGTSYGYTF.

Worth noting for this clone: Other nucleotide sequences from this sample produce the same CDR3. This chain uses TRBV7-9 with TRBJ1-5, with D perhaps TRBD1 (6 bases). Germline values: CDR1 SEHNR, CDR2 FQNEAQ (reference sequence). Trimming left V 1 base short and J 0 bases short, with 7 bases between. This CDR3 is 15 amino acids long. The CDR3 DNA reads as TGTGCCAGCAGCTTAGGAGGGGGTAGCAATCAGCCCCAGCATTTT. Its protein is CASSLGGGSNQPQHF. The whole variable domain, filled in from reference TRBV7-9 and TRBJ1-5, reads DTGVSQNPRHKITKRGQNVTFRCDPISEHNRLYWYRQTLGQGPEFLTYFQNEAQLEKSRLLSDRFSAERPKGSFSTLEIQRTEQGDSAMYLCASSLGGGSNQPQHFGDGTRLSIL.

The chain uses TRBV5-6 and TRBJ2-7, with 14 bases identical to TRBD2. The CDR3 length is 17 residues. J lost 7 bases, V lost 0 bases, and 9 bases had no gene match. The germline CDR1 and CDR2 sequences are SGHDT and YYEEEE. The CDR3 spells CASSLERTSGGQWEQYF. The CDR3 DNA sequence: TGTGCCAGCAGCTTGGAAAGGACTAGCGGGGGGCAGTGGGAGCAGTACTTC.

The V gene is TRBV15, the J gene TRBJ2-3, with 12 bases identical to TRBD2. CDR3 length: 16 residues. Trimming removed 5 bases from V and 2 bases from J; junction bases left unmatched: 5. CDR1 and CDR2 from the germline V gene are LNHNV and YYDKDF (reference sequence). For the CDR3, the DNA is TGTGCCACCAGCCGAAGACTAGCGGGGGACACAGATACGCAGTATTTT. It translates to CATSRRLAGDTDTQYF.

This rearrangement joins TRBV6-1 to TRBJ1-5, with 9 bases that match TRBD1. CDR3 length: 13 amino acids. Unmatched junction bases numbered 3, after V lost 6 bases and J lost 6 bases. Looked up from germline, CDR1 is MNHNS and CDR2 is SASEGT. This chain's CDR3 is CASRTGGIQPQHF. The CDR3 DNA sequence: TGTGCCAGCAGGACAGGGGGGATTCAGCCCCAGCATTTT.

The V and J genes are TRBV15 and TRBJ2-7; the match to TRBD1 covers 7 bases. Per germline, CDR1 LNHNV and CDR2 YYDKDF (reference sequence). Trimming removed 1 base from V and 2 bases from J; junction bases left unmatched: 2. The CDR3 totals 14 residues. CDR3 sequence: CATSRGQGPYEQYF. CDR3 DNA: TGTGCCACCAGCAGAGGACAGGGCCCCTACGAGCAGTACTTC.

This clone was observed a handful of times. This chain uses TRBV28 with TRBJ1-6, with D possibly TRBD1 on 5 matching bases. Germline lookup yields CDR1 MDHEN and CDR2 SYDVKM. The V end lost 2 bases, the J end lost 14 bases, and 19 bases lay between the germline ends. CDR3 length: 15 residues. In DNA, the CDR3 is TGTGCCAGCAGTTTAAAGGGGCCAAACCTAAGGGCCCTCCACTTT. It is translated as CASSLKGPNLRALHF.

This clone was seen a few times. CDR3: CASSLMGADYGYTF. CDR3 DNA: TGCGCCAGCAGCTTGATGGGGGCTGACTATGGCTACACCTTC. The chain links TRBV5-1 to TRBJ1-2; D is perhaps TRBD1 (6 bases). The CDR3 consists of 14 residues. CDR1 and CDR2 (germline): SGHRS, YFSETQ. Trimming left V 1 base short and J 3 bases short, with 10 bases between.

There are a few counts of this clone. The J gene is TRBJ1-1, the V gene TRBV18, with a weak D call TRBD1 (5 bases). Trimming took 3 bases from V and 2 from J, leaving 13 bases between them. The CDR3 spans 15 residues. Germline CDR1 KGHSH, CDR2 LQKENI. The CDR3 sequence: CASSPLTGPNTEAFF. CDR3 DNA: TGTGCCAGCTCACCTTTAACAGGACCCAACACTGAAGCTTTCTTT. Complete variable domain (other parts from reference TRBV18 and TRBJ1-1): NAGVMQNPRHLVRRRGQEARLRCSPMKGHSHVYWYRQLPEEGLKFMVYLQKENIIDESGMPKERFSAEFPKEGPSILRIQQVVRGDSAAYFCASSPLTGPNTEAFFGQGTRLTVV.

The chain combines TRBV7-2 with TRBJ2-5, with 10 bases that match TRBD1. The CDR3 consists of 15 residues. The ends lost 1 base at V and 4 bases at J; junction bases unmatched: 3. CDR1 and CDR2 (germline): SGHTA, FQGNSA. The CDR3 DNA follows: TGTGCCAGCAGCTTAGTGTGGACAGGGGGAGAGACCCAGTACTTC. It is translated as CASSLVWTGGETQYF.

The genes are TRBV28 and TRBJ1-2, with 7 positions matching TRBD1. CDR3 length equals 13 residues. V was pared by 7 bases and J by 5 bases, with 7 bases of the junction left unmatched. Per germline, CDR1 MDHEN and CDR2 SYDVKM. CDR3 nucleotides: TGTGCCAGCATAAATGGGACAGATTATGGCTACACCTTC. Protein product: CASINGTDYGYTF.

DNA for the CDR3: TGTGCCAGCAGCCGAACGGGGGGCGGAAGCACAGATACGCAGTATTTT. Protein product: CASSRTGGGSTDTQYF. V and J are TRBV7-2 and TRBJ2-3; D perhaps matches TRBD2 (7 bases). The CDR3 contains 16 residues. V was trimmed by 5 bases and J by 0 bases, leaving 15 bases between them. Germline V gives CDR1 SGHTA, CDR2 FQGNSA.

The sample holds a few counts of this clone. The chain recombines TRBV5-4 with TRBJ2-7; tentatively, D is TRBD2 (5 bases). Trimming stripped 0 bases from V and 6 bases from J, with 13 bases between. The V gene's germline CDR1 is SGHNT and CDR2 YYREEE (reference sequence). This CDR3 comprises 14 residues. CDR3 nucleotide sequence: TGTGCCAGCAGCTTGGCAACGGGCAGCGGCGAGCAGTACTTC. As protein: CASSLATGSGEQYF.

As regards this clone: Mismatch with germline at one junction end may stem from a read error. The J gene is TRBJ2-1, the V gene TRBV7-7, with 9 bases matching TRBD1. This CDR3 region has 16 residues. Germline CDR1 reads SSHAT; CDR2 reads FNYEAQ (reference sequence). CDR3 loop: CASIGTGQGSHNEQFF. Written as DNA, the CDR3 is TGTGCTAGCATAGGAACGGGACAGGGTAGCCACAATGAGCAGTTCTTC. Using reference TRBV7-7 and TRBJ2-1 for the parts outside the CDR3, the full variable domain is GAGVSQSPRYKVTKRGQDVTLRCDPISSHATLYWYQQALGQGPEFLTYFNYEAQPDKSGLPSDRFSAERPEGSISTLTIQRTEQRDSAMYRCASIGTGQGSHNEQFFGPGTRLTVL.

CDR3 region: CASSWDRGPYEQYF. CDR3 bases: TGTGCCAGCAGCTGGGACAGGGGACCCTACGAGCAGTACTTC. J is TRBJ2-7 and V is TRBV11-1, with 10 bases aligning to TRBD1. The J segment lost 2 bases and the V segment lost 4 bases, leaving 2 bases of the junction unmatched. Germline-derived CDR1 and CDR2 are SGHAT and FQDESV (reference sequence). The CDR3 loop spans 14 amino acids.

The chain is built from TRBV5-4 and TRBJ2-5, with 8 nucleotides matching TRBD2. Germline CDR1 and CDR2: SGHNT and YYREEE (reference sequence). V lost 0 bases to trimming and J lost 4 bases; unmatched junction nucleotides: 5. The CDR3 totals 15 residues. The CDR3 sequence: CASSLAGGRLETQYF. The CDR3 region has the DNA TGTGCCAGCAGCTTGGCGGGGGGGCGATTAGAGACCCAGTACTTC.

The rearrangement joins TRBV5-4 to TRBJ1-3, with 9 bases that match TRBD1. V shed 2 bases, J shed 0 bases, and the junction held 3 bases outside the gene matches. The CDR3 covers 16 residues. The V gene's germline CDR1 is SGHNT and CDR2 YYREEE (reference sequence). CDR3 region: CASSFGQGTSGNTIYF. The CDR3 DNA follows: TGTGCCAGCAGCTTTGGACAGGGGACCTCTGGAAACACCATATATTTT.

The chain is built from TRBV27 and TRBJ2-5; D is perhaps TRBD1 (5 bases). Germline values: CDR1 MNHEY, CDR2 SMNVEV (reference sequence). The CDR3 is 16 amino acids. V was trimmed by 4 bases and J by 4 bases, leaving 19 bases between them. CDR3 DNA sequence: TGTGCCAGCAGTTCCCCTTTTGCTGGGGCGGTAGAGACCCAGTACTTC. Translated: CASSSPFAGAVETQYF.

There are a few counts of this clone. The chain uses TRBV29-1 and TRBJ2-5; D perhaps matches TRBD2 (7 bases). V shed 4 bases and J shed 5 bases, with 20 bases lying between them. CDR1 is SQVTM and CDR2 is ANQGSEA in the germline V gene. This CDR3 spans 15 amino acids. The CDR3 DNA sequence: TGCAGCGTTGGGGGGGGGCTAGCGAAGGGGGAGACCCAGTACTTC. Translation: CSVGGGLAKGETQYF.

V usage is TRBV19 and J usage is TRBJ2-7; 8 positions agree with TRBD1. Germline values: CDR1 LNHDA, CDR2 SQIVND (reference sequence). Trimming took 8 bases from V and 3 from J; bases not matched to a gene: 15. The CDR3 extends over 16 amino acids. DNA of the CDR3: TGTGCCAGTTCTCCGCAAGGGACAGGAGCTTTCTACGAGCAGTACTTC. Translating gives CASSPQGTGAFYEQYF.

The table lists this clone with a count of one. This chain uses TRBV9 with TRBJ1-2, with 9 bases that match TRBD1. Germline CDR1 reads SGDLS; CDR2 reads YYNGEE. CDR3 length: 14 amino acids. Trimming took 6 bases from V and 7 from J; bases not matched to a gene: 10. CDR3 DNA sequence: TGTGCCAGCACCGGACAGGGGATTGGTCGTGGCTACACCTTC. It encodes CASTGQGIGRGYTF.

The V call is TRBV7-6, the J call TRBJ2-5; possibly TRBD2 for D (7 bases). The V gene lost 2 bases and the J gene lost 5 bases, with 18 bases spanning the gap. Germline CDR1 SGHVS, CDR2 FNYEAQ. The CDR3 consists of 16 residues. The CDR3: CASSLNRGARDETQYF. The CDR3 nucleotides are TGTGCCAGCAGCTTAAACCGGGGGGCCCGAGATGAGACCCAGTACTTC.

The V and J genes are TRBV27 and TRBJ2-7, with 7 positions matching TRBD1. Germline V gives CDR1 MNHEY, CDR2 SMNVEV (reference sequence). This CDR3 comprises 13 residues. J was trimmed by 3 bases and V by 1 base; bases with no gene match: 0. This CDR3 reads CASSLWDSYEQYF. The CDR3 coding sequence is TGTGCCAGCAGTTTATGGGACAGCTACGAGCAGTACTTC.

The chain joins TRBV29-1 to TRBJ1-2; no clear D gene. This CDR3 comprises 12 residues. With 1 base removed from V and 3 bases from J, the gap between germline ends came to 6 bases. CDR1 and CDR2 (germline): SQVTM, ANQGSEA. The chain's CDR3 is CSVEGQDYGYTF. The CDR3 DNA is TGCAGCGTTGAAGGCCAGGACTATGGCTACACCTTC.